This T cell receptor (beta chain) was sequenced for a study of T cell responses to AZD1222 COVID-19 vaccine. Study findings and constraints: The reported proportion of spike-specific TCRs targeting unmutated variant regions was nearly half. Among vaccine-associated CD4 TCRs, coverage spanned spike, with dominance at 160-218 and 743-854. In all cases, repertoires were sampled only after the peak T cell response. It should be noted that donors were predominantly white British and more often female, and clonal diversity was possibly underestimated.

The CDR3 has 12 residues. Germline-derived CDR1 and CDR2 are LNHDA and SQIVND (reference sequence). Trimming took off 9 bases at V and 3 bases at J, with 11 bases between the two ends. Produced via immunoSEQ multiplex PCR; TCRdb's table is partial and in-frame only. The table includes about 88,000 clones, approximately 88% detected once. In the case of this clone: The target antigen is unknown.

The chain is built from TRBV19 and TRBJ1-1; tentatively, D is TRBD1 (5 bases). The clonotype comes from an adult in good health. The sample in question was peripheral blood, obtained on day 0 of AZD1222 vaccination. CDR3 DNA sequence: TGTGCCAGCCAGCGAGGGGACACTGAAGCTTTCTTT. Residues: CASQRGDTEAFF.